The rows below give T cell receptor beta chains drawn from one sample of a study of a mutant IDH1 vaccine in newly diagnosed glioma. Libraries were prepared by immunoSEQ multiplex PCR; TCRdb keeps only in-frame clonotypes and omits some of them. The sample consists of 50,000 to 65,000 clones, about four fifths of them appearing once. For these TCRs, the target antigens are not known. The sample was PBMCs, taken from a glioma patient whose treatment included an IDH1 peptide vaccine. The receptors derive from a woman in her forties or fifties with glioma. Both conserved end residues are part of each CDR3. Fields, in order: CDR3 DNA, CDR3 protein, J gene, D gene, clone size, V gene. D genes are given only for firm matches. Size is stated for part of the rows, as once, few or many counts, or as a class when the clone is expanded.

TGTGCCAGCAGTGTGAATCCAGGGACTAATTCACCCCTCCACTTT,CASSVNPGTNSPLHF,TRBJ1-6,-,-,TRBV6-1
TGTGCCAGCAGCAGCGAGGGAGGGAACATTCAGTACTTC,CASSSEGGNIQYF,TRBJ2-4,TRBD2,-,TRBV7-9
TGTGCCAGCACCGCCCAGGGGCGAGAGACCCAGTACTTC,CASTAQGRETQYF,TRBJ2-5,-,-,TRBV2
TGCGCCAGCAGCCAAGCCCCTCTCTCCTACGAGCAGTACTTC,CASSQAPLSYEQYF,TRBJ2-7,-,few,TRBV4-1
TGTGCCATCAGTTCGACAGTTTCCCTGACTGAAGCTTTCTTT,CAISSTVSLTEAFF,TRBJ1-1,-,once,TRBV10-3
TGTGCCAGCGCAGAGGGTTCACCCCTCCACTTT,CASAEGSPLHF,TRBJ1-6,-,-,TRBV2
TGCGCCAGCAGCTCCGAACCCCCCGGGACGATTAACTATGGCTACACCTTC,CASSSEPPGTINYGYTF,TRBJ1-2,-,-,TRBV5-1
TGTGCCAGCAGCTTACGCTCCCCGGGACAGGGCGGCGAGCAGTACTTC,CASSLRSPGQGGEQYF,TRBJ2-7,TRBD1,-,TRBV11-3
TGTGCCAGCAGTTTACAGGGGAATCAGCCCCAGCATTTT,CASSLQGNQPQHF,TRBJ1-5,-,-,TRBV27
TGTGCCAGCAGCGTAGCTACAGTGCGGGACTCGGGGAACACTGAAGCTTTCTTT,CASSVATVRDSGNTEAFF,TRBJ1-1,-,-,TRBV9
TGTGCCAGTATAGGCAGTATCAATCAGCCCCAGCATTTT,CASIGSINQPQHF,TRBJ1-5,-,-,TRBV19
TGTGCCAGCCTGCTAGCGGGGGCCTACGAGCAGTACTTC,CASLLAGAYEQYF,TRBJ2-7,TRBD2,-,TRBV6-1
TGTGCCAGCTCACCCGACAGGGAGGGCGGCTACACCTTC,CASSPDREGGYTF,TRBJ1-2,TRBD1,-,TRBV18
TGTGCCAGCAGTTTCGGGGGCGACACCCCATTCTTC,CASSFGGDTPFF,TRBJ1-2,-,-,TRBV27
TGTGCCAGCAGCTTAGGCCCTTCCCCGGGACAGGAAGATCAGCCCCAGCATTTT,CASSLGPSPGQEDQPQHF,TRBJ1-5,TRBD1,-,TRBV13
TGTGCCAGCAGCCCCGTTGGCAGTATCTATGGCTACACCTTC,CASSPVGSIYGYTF,TRBJ1-2,-,once,TRBV14
TGTGCCAGCAGCCTTGCACAGGGGGCGCTTGGAAACACCATATATTTT,CASSLAQGALGNTIYF,TRBJ1-3,TRBD1,-,TRBV5-6
TGCGCCAGCAGCGCAAAGGGACTGGGACCCTACGAGCAGTACTTC,CASSAKGLGPYEQYF,TRBJ2-7,-,-,TRBV7-6